A single sample gave rise to the 26 T cell receptor beta chains below, sequenced in a study of identifying expanded T cells in peripheral blood. The protocol was immunoSEQ multiplex PCR, while the TCRdb copy is restricted to in-frame clones and leaves out a portion. The sample consists of approximately 59,000 clones, approximately 90% of them appearing once. What was sequenced was blood. Receptors were obtained from a person aged 18 to 70 in good health.

V and J are TRBV10-1 and TRBJ2-5; maybe TRBD2 (5 bases). CDR3 length: 15 amino acids. Trimming cost V 0 bases and J 4 bases, with 12 bases left between them. Looked up from germline, CDR1 is WNHNN and CDR2 is SYGVQD (reference sequence). CDR3 in amino acids: CASSESGSPGETQYF. DNA of the CDR3: TGCGCCAGCAGTGAGTCTGGGAGTCCGGGAGAGACCCAGTACTTC.

The rearrangement uses TRBV7-9 and TRBJ1-5; D unclear. This CDR3 has 19 residues. The ends were cut back, 6 bases at V and 2 bases at J, with 26 bases in the middle. CDR1 is SEHNR, CDR2 FQNEAQ, per germline (reference sequence). The CDR3 DNA follows: TGTGCCAGCAGACACGAAGGGTTGGAGATAGGGCAAGGCAATCAGCCCCAGCATTTT. This translates into CASRHEGLEIGQGNQPQHF.

The chain couples TRBV7-2 to TRBJ2-7, with D possibly TRBD2 on 6 matching bases. The V gene lost 3 bases and the J gene lost 5 bases, with 14 bases spanning the gap. This CDR3 comprises 14 residues. CDR1 and CDR2 (germline): SGHTA, FQGNSA. In DNA form, the CDR3 reads TGTGCCAGCAGCTTCGATCGGGACTTCAACGAGCAGTACTTC. Translating it yields CASSFDRDFNEQYF.

The chain has TRBV5-8 and TRBJ2-2, with TRBD2 as a possible D gene (6 bases). The germline gives CDR1 SGHTS, CDR2 YDEGEE. The V end was cut by 6 bases, the J end by 5 bases, with 17 bases between. The CDR3 has 15 amino acids. The CDR3, as DNA: TGTGCCAGCAAAAGCTTAAGTCGGGGGACCGGGGAGCTGTTTTTT. Amino acid sequence: CASKSLSRGTGELFF.

This clone appeared a single time. J is TRBJ1-2 and V is TRBV15; D uncertain. V dropped 3 bases and J dropped 2 bases, with 19 bases sitting between them. Looked up from germline, CDR1 is LNHNV and CDR2 is YYDKDF (reference sequence). This CDR3 region has 17 residues. The CDR3 here is CATSSGGRLASNYGYTF. In DNA, the CDR3 is TGTGCCACCAGCAGTGGAGGCAGGCTGGCCTCCAACTATGGCTACACCTTC.

The chain carries TRBV9 and TRBJ2-2; 10 bases map to TRBD2. Germline V gene lookup returns CDR1 SGDLS and CDR2 YYNGEE. J was trimmed by 1 base and V by 1 base; bases with no gene match: 10. This CDR3 region has 19 residues. The CDR3 region is CASSVSTLAGAKNTGELFF. Here the CDR3 DNA reads TGTGCCAGCAGCGTAAGTACGCTAGCGGGGGCAAAGAACACCGGGGAGCTGTTTTTT.

This chain joins TRBV9 and TRBJ2-7; 12 bases are a match to TRBD1. V shed 4 bases and J 3 bases; nucleotides not matched to a gene: 5. Germline loops: CDR1 SGDLS, CDR2 YYNGEE. There are 15 residues in the CDR3. As DNA, the CDR3 is TGTGCCAGCAGCCCCGGGGACAGGGGGCTCTACGAGCAGTACTTC. It encodes CASSPGDRGLYEQYF.

The rearrangement links TRBV20-1 to TRBJ2-5; D not certain. V gave up 4 bases and J gave up 4 bases, with 7 bases separating them. Germline CDR1 reads DFQATT; CDR2 reads SNEGSKA (reference sequence). The CDR3 length is 11 residues. This CDR3 is CSAILAETQYF. CDR3 bases: TGCAGTGCTATACTTGCAGAGACCCAGTACTTC.

The chain combines TRBV19 with TRBJ2-7; D is ambiguous. Trimming shortened V by 3 bases and J by 6 bases, and 9 bases separated the two germline ends. This CDR3 contains 12 residues. CDR1 is LNHDA, CDR2 SQIVND, per germline (reference sequence). The CDR3 protein is CASSMPNVEQYF. The CDR3 DNA is TGTGCCAGTAGTATGCCCAACGTCGAGCAGTACTTC.

The chain links TRBV27 to TRBJ1-5; D gene uncertain. The CDR3 is 15 residues long. Germline V lookup: CDR1 MNHEY, CDR2 SMNVEV (reference sequence). V lost 3 bases and J 0 bases, leaving 9 bases between the germline ends. The CDR3 reads CASSLAGYSNQPQHF. CDR3 bases: TGTGCCAGCAGTTTGGCGGGATATAGCAATCAGCCCCAGCATTTT.

V is TRBV5-4 and J is TRBJ2-7; TRBD2 matches at 10 bases. There are 15 residues in the CDR3. Trimming took 0 bases from V and 2 from J; bases not matched to a gene: 2. The germline CDR1 and CDR2 sequences are SGHNT and YYREEE (reference sequence). CDR3 protein: CASSLVAGGTYEQYF. As DNA, the CDR3 is TGTGCCAGCAGCTTGGTAGCGGGGGGAACCTACGAGCAGTACTTC.

This clone was picked up a small number of times. V is TRBV28 and J is TRBJ2-7; 9 bases agree with TRBD2. Germline-derived CDR1 and CDR2 are MDHEN and SYDVKM. Germline trimming cut 5 bases from V and 7 bases from J; bases unmatched to any gene: 6. The CDR3 extends over 13 amino acids. The CDR3 here is CASSNLAGREQYF. CDR3 DNA sequence: TGTGCCAGCAGTAATCTAGCGGGAAGGGAGCAGTACTTC.

The V and J genes are TRBV5-4 and TRBJ2-5; possible D gene TRBD2, 5 bases. The V and J ends lost 0 bases and 5 bases respectively, with 11 bases between them. The CDR3 is 14 amino acids. Germline loops: CDR1 SGHNT, CDR2 YYREEE (reference sequence). CDR3 coding DNA: TGTGCCAGCAGCTTGGACAGCGAGGGTGAGACCCAGTACTTC. Translating it yields CASSLDSEGETQYF. The whole variable domain, remainder taken from reference TRBV5-4 and TRBJ2-5, is ETGVTQSPTHLIKTRGQQVTLRCSSQSGHNTVSWYQQALGQGPQFIFQYYREEENGRGNFPPRFSGLQFPNYSSELNVNALELDDSALYLCASSLDSEGETQYFGPGTRLLVL.

J is TRBJ2-7 and V is TRBV28; 7 bases align to TRBD2. Germline CDR1 reads MDHEN; CDR2 reads SYDVKM. This CDR3 spans 17 amino acids. J gave up 0 bases and V 5 bases, and 13 bases lay outside the gene matches. In nucleotides, the CDR3 is TGTGCCAGCAGTCCTAGTCCGCGGGAGATTACCTCCTACGAGCAGTACTTC. Translated, it gives CASSPSPREITSYEQYF.

The chain recombines TRBV11-3 with TRBJ2-1; no clear D. V was shortened by 6 bases and J by 6 bases, with 15 bases between the two germline ends. Germline loops: CDR1 SGHNT, CDR2 YENEEA. CDR3 length equals 14 residues. In DNA form, the CDR3 reads TGTGCCAGCAGGTATCATGGAGATTTCAATGAGCAGTTCTTC. Translated, it gives CASRYHGDFNEQFF.

This rearrangement joins TRBV28 to TRBJ1-5; unclear D gene. The length of the CDR3 is 12 residues. Trimming took off 8 bases at V and 0 bases at J, with 5 bases between the two ends. Germline values: CDR1 MDHEN, CDR2 SYDVKM. The CDR3 sequence is CASRRSNQPQHF. The CDR3 coding sequence is TGTGCCAGCCGACGTAGCAATCAGCCCCAGCATTTT.

The rearrangement uses TRBV6-5 and TRBJ1-2, with 8 bases matching TRBD1. This CDR3 is built from 12 residues. V shed 7 bases and J 5 bases; nucleotides not matched to a gene: 3. Germline assignment: CDR1 MNHEY and CDR2 SVGAGI. DNA for the CDR3: TGTGCCAGCAATGGACAGGGATATGGCTACACCTTC. It yields the protein CASNGQGYGYTF.

This clone was seen only once. J is TRBJ1-2 and V is TRBV4-1; TRBD1 aligns across 7 bases. Germline V gene lookup returns CDR1 MGHRA and CDR2 YSYEKL. CDR3 length equals 16 residues. J lost 1 base, V lost 1 base, and 6 bases had no gene match. The CDR3 sequence is CASSQGQGSFNYGYTF. CDR3 DNA sequence: TGCGCCAGCAGCCAAGGACAGGGATCGTTTAACTATGGCTACACCTTC.

The J gene is TRBJ2-5, the V gene TRBV5-1; D is perhaps TRBD1 or TRBD2 (6 bases each). There are 17 residues in the CDR3. Trimming removed 4 bases from V and 1 base from J, with 20 bases in between. Germline V gene sequence: CDR1 SGHRS, CDR2 YFSETQ. CDR3 protein: CASSPGMGARGQETQYF. In nucleotides, the CDR3 is TGCGCCAGCAGCCCTGGCATGGGGGCGCGGGGCCAAGAGACCCAGTACTTC.

J is TRBJ1-2 and V is TRBV6-5; D is possibly TRBD1 (5 bases). V was trimmed by 0 bases and J by 2 bases, leaving 10 bases between them. Germline V CDR1 and CDR2: MNHEY, SVGAGI. This CDR3 region has 15 residues. The CDR3 spells CASSYSQRGNYGYTF. CDR3 coding DNA: TGTGCCAGCAGTTACTCGCAACGGGGCAACTATGGCTACACCTTC.

The chain recombines TRBV7-2 with TRBJ2-3; D gene unclear. CDR3 size: 14 residues. Germline lookup yields CDR1 SGHTA and CDR2 FQGNSA. Between the trimmed V and J ends, which lost 3 bases and 0 bases, there was a span of 7 bases. The CDR3 sequence is CASSLVSSTDTQYF. CDR3 bases: TGTGCCAGCAGCTTGGTCTCGAGCACAGATACGCAGTATTTT.

The chain joins TRBV7-2 to TRBJ1-1; D possibly corresponds to TRBD1 (5 bases). Germline CDR1 SGHTA, CDR2 FQGNSA. V was clipped by 1 base and J by 0 bases, with 15 bases between them. The CDR3 totals 17 residues. The CDR3 reads CASSLGASSDMNTEAFF. CDR3 nucleotide sequence: TGTGCCAGCAGCTTAGGTGCGTCCTCGGACATGAACACTGAAGCTTTCTTT.

The V gene is TRBV29-1, the J gene TRBJ2-3; D not certain. The CDR3 is made up of 14 amino acids. CDR1 is SQVTM and CDR2 is ANQGSEA in the germline V gene. V was clipped by 5 bases and J by 3 bases, with 15 bases between them. The CDR3 sequence: CSVKGMAFTDTQYF. CDR3 nucleotides: TGCAGCGTTAAGGGTATGGCTTTTACAGATACGCAGTATTTT.

The V call is TRBV6-5, the J call TRBJ2-7, with 8 nucleotides matching TRBD1. Germline CDR1 is MNHEY and CDR2 is SVGAGI. Germline trimming cut 8 bases from V and 6 bases from J; bases unmatched to any gene: 9. The CDR3 has 13 amino acids. The CDR3 spells CASRMLGQGEQYF. The DNA of the CDR3 is TGTGCCAGCCGAATGCTCGGACAGGGCGAGCAGTACTTC.

This chain connects TRBV10-3 to TRBJ2-3; 7 bases fit TRBD2. This CDR3 comprises 12 residues. Looked up from germline, CDR1 is ENHRY and CDR2 is SYGVKD. V lost 5 bases and J lost 5; bases outside the gene matches: 1. The CDR3 spells CAISSSGDTQYF. In DNA, the CDR3 is TGTGCCATCAGTTCTAGCGGAGATACGCAGTATTTT.

The V and J genes are TRBV4-1 and TRBJ2-3; 13 bases match TRBD2. V shed 4 bases and J 2 bases; nucleotides not matched to a gene: 3. Germline CDR1 and CDR2: MGHRA and YSYEKL. The CDR3 runs to 16 residues. The CDR3 DNA is TGCGCCAGCAGCCCTGGGACTAGCGGGGCCACAGATACGCAGTATTTT. It yields the protein CASSPGTSGATDTQYF.